This T cell receptor (beta chain) derives from a study of cytotoxic CD8 clonotypes in ibrutinib-treated CLL (dated by TCRdb to the early 2020s). As for the study more broadly: The cohort was composed of more than ten relapsed/refractory and around 15 treatment-naive patients; IGHV unmutated status was identified in 17 patients. Responses were partial in 24 patients and complete in 2; after median about 70 months follow-up, approximately 15 stayed in remission and roughly twelve progressed. Response samples were taken after a median of approximately eleven months on treatment, ranging from about 6 to 36 months. On average, each sample yielded around 230,000 productive templates and about 95,000 productive rearrangements. Longitudinal samples were available for about 30% of the roughly 86 trial participants. Cryopreserved peripheral blood mononuclear cells were obtained prior to treatment, at the time of response, and at either disease progression or sustained remission. Every sample from remission and from progressive disease was obtained while the patients were still on ibrutinib. Broad study findings and their caveats: Lymph node repertoires were not examined, and the timing of sampling was not matched between patients in sustained remission and those whose disease progressed. Baseline clonality exceeded that of age-matched healthy donors and correlated strongly with circulating CD8+ T-cell counts. An increase in clonality was observed at ibrutinib response, with clonality remaining stable during sustained remission and falling back toward baseline at progression. Public clonotypes were rare and either shrank or stayed stable during treatment, and the rise in clonality at ibrutinib response reflected expansion of private clonotypes.

In the paper's terms, the time point label means: progressive disease on ibrutinib. For TCR beta library preparation, roughly 2 micrograms of genomic DNA was extracted from cryopreserved PBMCs. Longitudinal blood samples from CLL patients receiving ibrutinib monotherapy were subjected to high-throughput TCR beta sequencing. The patients took part in an open-label, single-center phase 2 trial of ibrutinib monotherapy. CDR1 is given as SEHNR and CDR2 as FQNEAQ, both from the germline V gene (reference sequence). The CDR3 starts with the cysteine, ends with the phenylalanine, and has 12 residues. Left in the record is the CDR3 DNA by itself, 36 bases read in frame from the first base. Trimming removed 5 bases from V and 3 bases from J, leaving 8 bases between the germline ends. On a MiSeq, deep resolution sequencing aimed for a depth between 1 in 1 million and 1 in 200,000 T cells, with each clonotype covered 10x on average. The immunoSEQ hsTCRB Kit was used to generate TCR beta libraries. The study's own analysis went as follows. Data were analyzed with ImmunoSEQ Data Assistant and ImmunoSEQ Analyzer, with V, D and J genes assigned per IMGT definitions. Clonality was computed as one minus normalized Shannon entropy of productive rearrangement frequencies, ranging from 0 to 1. Only overrepresented clonotypes making up at least 0.05% of each patient's repertoire were included in the public clonotype analysis. Thirteen age-matched healthy donor repertoires from immuneACCESS were used as controls for clonality. The immuneACCESS repertoire file appears here via TCRdb, limited to in-frame rearrangements. These files lack a portion of the clones; in checked studies, under half of the deficit traces to unresolved V genes, and the cause of the others is not known. V and J calls and clone size are copied from that table; D and trimming were computed from the DNA. The sample table contains 150,000 to 200,000 clones; only one count was recorded for nearly 90% of them. The ten top clones hold 3% to 3.5% of the sample.

Concerning this clone itself: Its antigen is currently not known. There are no base qualities to consult, and no much larger clone falls within one base.

The sequence links TRBV7-9 to TRBJ2-7, with no confidently assigned D gene. The receptor was derived from a human donor with chronic lymphocytic leukemia. The sample in question was PBMCs, obtained at disease progression, from a patient treated with ibrutinib. The CDR3 here reads CASSPRNYEQYF. The nucleotide sequence reads TGTGCCAGCAGCCCGCGGAACTACGAGCAGTACTTC.